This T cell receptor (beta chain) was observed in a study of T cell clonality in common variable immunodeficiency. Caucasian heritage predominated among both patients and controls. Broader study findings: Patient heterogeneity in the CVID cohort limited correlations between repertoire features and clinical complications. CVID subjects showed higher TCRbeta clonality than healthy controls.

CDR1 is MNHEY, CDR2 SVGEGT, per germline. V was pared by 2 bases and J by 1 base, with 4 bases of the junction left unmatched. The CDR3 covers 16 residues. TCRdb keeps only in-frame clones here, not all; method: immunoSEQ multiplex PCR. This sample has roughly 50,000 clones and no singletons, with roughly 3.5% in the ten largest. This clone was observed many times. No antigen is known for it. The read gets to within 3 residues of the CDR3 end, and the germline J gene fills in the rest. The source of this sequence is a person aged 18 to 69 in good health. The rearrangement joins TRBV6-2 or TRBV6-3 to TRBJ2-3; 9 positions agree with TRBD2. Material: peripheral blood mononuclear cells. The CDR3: CASSYAGLAGTDTQYF. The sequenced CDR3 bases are TGTGCCAGCAGTTACGCGGGACTAGCCGGCACAGATACG.